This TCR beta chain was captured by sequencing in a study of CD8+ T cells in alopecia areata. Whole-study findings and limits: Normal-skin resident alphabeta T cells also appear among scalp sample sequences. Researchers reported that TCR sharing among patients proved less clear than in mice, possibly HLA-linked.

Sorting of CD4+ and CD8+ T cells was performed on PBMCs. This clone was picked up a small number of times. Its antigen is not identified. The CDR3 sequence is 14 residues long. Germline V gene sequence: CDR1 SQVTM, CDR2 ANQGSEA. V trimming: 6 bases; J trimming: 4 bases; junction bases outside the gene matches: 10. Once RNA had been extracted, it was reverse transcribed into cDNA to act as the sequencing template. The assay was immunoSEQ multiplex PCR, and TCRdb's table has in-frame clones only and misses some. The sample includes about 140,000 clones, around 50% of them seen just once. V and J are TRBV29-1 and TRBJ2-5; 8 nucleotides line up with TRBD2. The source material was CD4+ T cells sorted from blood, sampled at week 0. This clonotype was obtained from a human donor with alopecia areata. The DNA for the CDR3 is TGCAGCGTAAGAGATCGACTAGCGTCAGAGACCCAGTACTTC. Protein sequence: CSVRDRLASETQYF. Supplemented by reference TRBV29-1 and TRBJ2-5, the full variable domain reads SAVISQKPSRDICQRGTSLTIQCQVDSQVTMMFWYRQQPGQSLTLIATANQGSEATYESGFVIDKFPISRPNLTFSTLTVSNMSPEDSSIYLCSVRDRLASETQYFGPGTRLLVL.